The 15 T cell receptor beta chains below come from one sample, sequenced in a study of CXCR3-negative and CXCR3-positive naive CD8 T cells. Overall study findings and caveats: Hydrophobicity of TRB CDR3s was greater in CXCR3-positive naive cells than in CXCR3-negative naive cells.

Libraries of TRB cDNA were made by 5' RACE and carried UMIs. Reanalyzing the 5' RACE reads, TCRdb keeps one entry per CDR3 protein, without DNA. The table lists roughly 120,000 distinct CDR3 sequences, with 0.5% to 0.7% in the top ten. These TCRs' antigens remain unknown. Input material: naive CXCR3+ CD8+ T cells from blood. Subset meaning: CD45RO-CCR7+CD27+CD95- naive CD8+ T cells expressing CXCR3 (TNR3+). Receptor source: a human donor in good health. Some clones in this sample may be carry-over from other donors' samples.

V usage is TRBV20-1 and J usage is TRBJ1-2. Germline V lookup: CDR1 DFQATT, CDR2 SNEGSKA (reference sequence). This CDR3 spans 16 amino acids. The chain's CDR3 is CSARDRTLYGEVGYTF.

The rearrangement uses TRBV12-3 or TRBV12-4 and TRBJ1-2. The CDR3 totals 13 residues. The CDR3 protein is CASSLTDDYGYTF.

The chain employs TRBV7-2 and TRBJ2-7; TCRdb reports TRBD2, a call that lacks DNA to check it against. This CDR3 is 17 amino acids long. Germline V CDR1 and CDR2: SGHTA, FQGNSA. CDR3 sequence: CASTPPPPSGVSYEQYF.

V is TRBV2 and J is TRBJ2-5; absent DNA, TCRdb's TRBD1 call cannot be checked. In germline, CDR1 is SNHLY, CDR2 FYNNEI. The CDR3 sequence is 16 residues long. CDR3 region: CASSKEVGDALETQYF.

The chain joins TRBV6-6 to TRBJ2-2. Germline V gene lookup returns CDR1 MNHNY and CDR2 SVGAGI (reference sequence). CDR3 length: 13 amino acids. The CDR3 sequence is CASKQTNTGELFF.

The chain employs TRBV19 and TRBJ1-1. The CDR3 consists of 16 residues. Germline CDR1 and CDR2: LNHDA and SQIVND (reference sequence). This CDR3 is CASSILDSREGPEAFF.

The CDR3 loop reads CSARGQVSTYEQYF. The chain uses TRBV20-1 and TRBJ2-7. CDR1 is DFQATT and CDR2 is SNEGSKA in the germline V gene (reference sequence). The CDR3 totals 14 residues.

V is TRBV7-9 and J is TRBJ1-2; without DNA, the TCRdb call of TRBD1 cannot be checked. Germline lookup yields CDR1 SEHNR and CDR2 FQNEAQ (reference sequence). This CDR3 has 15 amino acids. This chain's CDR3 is CASSLVTGGDYGYTF.

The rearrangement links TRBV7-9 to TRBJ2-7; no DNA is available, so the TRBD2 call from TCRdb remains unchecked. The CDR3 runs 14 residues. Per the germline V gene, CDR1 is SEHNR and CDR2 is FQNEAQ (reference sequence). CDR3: CASSLTTALDEQYF.

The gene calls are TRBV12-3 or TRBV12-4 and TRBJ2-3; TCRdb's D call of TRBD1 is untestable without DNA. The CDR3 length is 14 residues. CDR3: CASSLFRPRDTQYF.

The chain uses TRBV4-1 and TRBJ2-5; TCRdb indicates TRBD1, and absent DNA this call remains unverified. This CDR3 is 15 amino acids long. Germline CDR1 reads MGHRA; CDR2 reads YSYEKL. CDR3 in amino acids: CASSQVTGGWETQYF.

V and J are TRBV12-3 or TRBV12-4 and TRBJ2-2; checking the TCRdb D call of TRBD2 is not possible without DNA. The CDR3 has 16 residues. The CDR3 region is CASSPTSRENTGELFF.

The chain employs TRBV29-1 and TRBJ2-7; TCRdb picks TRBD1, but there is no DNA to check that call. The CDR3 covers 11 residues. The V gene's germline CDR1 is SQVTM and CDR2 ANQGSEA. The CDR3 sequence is CSVGGTYEQYF.

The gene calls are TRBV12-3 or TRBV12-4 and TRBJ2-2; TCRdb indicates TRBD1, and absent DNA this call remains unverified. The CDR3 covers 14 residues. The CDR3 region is CASSTSLKTGELFF.

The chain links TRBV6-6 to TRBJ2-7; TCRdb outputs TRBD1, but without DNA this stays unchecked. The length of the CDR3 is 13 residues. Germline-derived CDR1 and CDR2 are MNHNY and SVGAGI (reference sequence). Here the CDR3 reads CASTSTEVYEQYF.